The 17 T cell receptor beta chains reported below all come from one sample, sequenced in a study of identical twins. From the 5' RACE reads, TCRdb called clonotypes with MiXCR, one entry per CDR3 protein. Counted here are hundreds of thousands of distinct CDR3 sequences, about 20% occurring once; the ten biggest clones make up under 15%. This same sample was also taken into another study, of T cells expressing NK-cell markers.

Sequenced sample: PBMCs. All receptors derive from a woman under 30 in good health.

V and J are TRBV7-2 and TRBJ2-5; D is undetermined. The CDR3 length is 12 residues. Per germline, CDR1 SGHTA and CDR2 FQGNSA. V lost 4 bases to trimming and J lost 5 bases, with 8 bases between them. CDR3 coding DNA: TGTGCCAGCAGCTCAAGGGCGGAGACCCAGTACTTC. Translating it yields CASSSRAETQYF.

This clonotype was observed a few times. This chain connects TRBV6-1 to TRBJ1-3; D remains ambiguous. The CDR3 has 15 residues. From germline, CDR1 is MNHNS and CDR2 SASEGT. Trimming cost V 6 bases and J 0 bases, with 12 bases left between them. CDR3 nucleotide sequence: TGTGCCAGCAGCGGACGTCTGAGCTCTGGAAACACCATATATTTT. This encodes CASSGRLSSGNTIYF.

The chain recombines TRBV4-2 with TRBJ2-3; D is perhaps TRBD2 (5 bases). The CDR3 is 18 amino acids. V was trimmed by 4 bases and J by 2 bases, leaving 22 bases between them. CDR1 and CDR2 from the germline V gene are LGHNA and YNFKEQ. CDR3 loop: CASSRAWVTVGVTDTQYF. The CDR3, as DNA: TGTGCCAGCAGCCGCGCATGGGTAACGGTGGGAGTCACAGATACGCAGTATTTT.

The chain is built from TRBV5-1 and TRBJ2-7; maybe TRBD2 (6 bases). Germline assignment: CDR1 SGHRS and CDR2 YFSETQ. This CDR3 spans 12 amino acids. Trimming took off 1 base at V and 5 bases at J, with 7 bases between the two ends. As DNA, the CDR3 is TGCGCCAGCAGCTTGTGGGAGGACGAGCAGTACTTC. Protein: CASSLWEDEQYF.

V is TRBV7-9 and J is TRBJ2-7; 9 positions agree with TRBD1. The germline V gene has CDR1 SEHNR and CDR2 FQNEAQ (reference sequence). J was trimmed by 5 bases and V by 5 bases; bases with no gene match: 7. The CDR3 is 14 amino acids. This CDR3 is CASSHRDREDEQYF. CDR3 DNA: TGTGCCAGCAGCCACCGGGACAGGGAGGACGAGCAGTACTTC.

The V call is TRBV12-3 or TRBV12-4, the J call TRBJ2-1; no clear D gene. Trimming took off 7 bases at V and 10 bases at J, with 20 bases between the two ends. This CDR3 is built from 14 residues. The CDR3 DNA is TGTGCCAGCACCCCTAGGGCCCCCCTCGGGGAGCAGTTCTTC. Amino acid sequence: CASTPRAPLGEQFF.

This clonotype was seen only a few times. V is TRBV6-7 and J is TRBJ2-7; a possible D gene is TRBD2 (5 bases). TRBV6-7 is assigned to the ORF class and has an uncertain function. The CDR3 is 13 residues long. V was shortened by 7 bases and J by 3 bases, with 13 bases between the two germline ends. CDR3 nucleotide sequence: TGTGCCAGCATTACTTCCGGGAACTACGAGCAGTACTTC. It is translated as CASITSGNYEQYF.

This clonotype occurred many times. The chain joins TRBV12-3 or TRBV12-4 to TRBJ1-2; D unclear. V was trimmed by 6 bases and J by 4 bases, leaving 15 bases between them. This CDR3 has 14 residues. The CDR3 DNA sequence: TGTGCCAGCAGCCTAGTAAACCCAATCTATGGCTACACCTTC. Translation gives CASSLVNPIYGYTF.

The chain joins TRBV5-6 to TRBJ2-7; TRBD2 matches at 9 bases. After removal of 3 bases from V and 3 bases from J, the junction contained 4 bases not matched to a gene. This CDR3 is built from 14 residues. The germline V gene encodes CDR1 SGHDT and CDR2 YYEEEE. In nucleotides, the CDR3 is TGTGCCAGCAGCTCTAGCGGGGAGTACTACGAGCAGTACTTC. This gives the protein CASSSSGEYYEQYF.

The CDR3 here is CASSPRWGGSYEQYF. CDR3 in DNA: TGCGCCAGCAGCCCGAGGTGGGGAGGGTCCTACGAGCAGTACTTC. The chain carries TRBV5-1 and TRBJ2-7, with TRBD2 matching 7 bases. The CDR3 has 15 amino acids. The J segment lost 1 base and the V segment lost 4 bases, leaving 8 bases of the junction unmatched. The germline V gene has CDR1 SGHRS and CDR2 YFSETQ.

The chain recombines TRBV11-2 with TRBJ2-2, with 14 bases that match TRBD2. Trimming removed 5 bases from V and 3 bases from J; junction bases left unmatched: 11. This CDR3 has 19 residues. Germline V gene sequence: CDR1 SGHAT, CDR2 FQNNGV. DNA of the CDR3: TGTGCCAGCAGCCGAGGGGGACTAGCGGGAGTCCCTGACACCGGGGAGCTGTTTTTT. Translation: CASSRGGLAGVPDTGELFF.

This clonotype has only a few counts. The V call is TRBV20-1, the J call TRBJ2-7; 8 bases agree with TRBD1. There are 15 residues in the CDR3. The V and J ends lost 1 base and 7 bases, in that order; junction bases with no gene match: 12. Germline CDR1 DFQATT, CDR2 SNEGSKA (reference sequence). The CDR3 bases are TGCAGTGCTAGAGTTCCCTTACGACAGGGGCCGGAGCAGTACTTC. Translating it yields CSARVPLRQGPEQYF.

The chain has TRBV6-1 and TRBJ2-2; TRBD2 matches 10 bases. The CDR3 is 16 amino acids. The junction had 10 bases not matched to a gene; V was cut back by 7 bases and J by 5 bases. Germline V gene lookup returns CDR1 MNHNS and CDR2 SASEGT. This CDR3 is CASTPSGRGETGELFF. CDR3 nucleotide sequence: TGTGCCAGCACTCCTAGCGGGAGAGGAGAAACCGGGGAGCTGTTTTTT.

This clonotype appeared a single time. This chain's CDR3 is CASSPPPGQLYEQYF. The CDR3 nucleotides are TGCGCCAGCAGCCCTCCACCGGGACAGTTGTACGAGCAGTACTTC. The rearrangement uses TRBV5-1 and TRBJ2-7; TRBD1 aligns across 7 bases. V shed 4 bases and J 4 bases; nucleotides not matched to a gene: 11. This CDR3 contains 15 residues. Germline V CDR1 and CDR2: SGHRS, YFSETQ. The full variable domain, with the rest looked up from reference TRBV5-1 and TRBJ2-7, is KAGVTQTPRYLIKTRGQQVTLSCSPISGHRSVSWYQQTPGQGLQFLFEYFSETQRNKGNFPGRFSGRQFSNSRSEMNVSTLELGDSALYLCASSPPPGQLYEQYFGPGTRLTVT.

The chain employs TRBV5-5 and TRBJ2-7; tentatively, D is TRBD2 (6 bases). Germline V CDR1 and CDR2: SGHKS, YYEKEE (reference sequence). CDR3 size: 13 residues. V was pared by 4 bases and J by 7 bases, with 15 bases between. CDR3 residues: CASSSILRGEQYF. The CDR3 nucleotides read TGTGCCAGCAGCAGTATCCTCCGGGGGGAGCAGTACTTC.

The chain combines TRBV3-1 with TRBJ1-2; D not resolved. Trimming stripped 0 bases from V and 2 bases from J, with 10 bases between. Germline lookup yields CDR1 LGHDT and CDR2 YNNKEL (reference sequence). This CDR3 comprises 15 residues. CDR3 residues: CASSQDPIPNYGYTF. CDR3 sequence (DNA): TGTGCCAGCAGCCAAGATCCGATACCCAACTATGGCTACACCTTC.

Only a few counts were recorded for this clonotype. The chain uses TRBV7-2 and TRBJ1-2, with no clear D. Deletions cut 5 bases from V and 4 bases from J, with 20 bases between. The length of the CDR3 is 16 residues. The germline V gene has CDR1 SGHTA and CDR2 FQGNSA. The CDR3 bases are TGTGCCAGCAGCCCCGAACCTACGTCCTGGACCTATGGCTACACCTTC. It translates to CASSPEPTSWTYGYTF.